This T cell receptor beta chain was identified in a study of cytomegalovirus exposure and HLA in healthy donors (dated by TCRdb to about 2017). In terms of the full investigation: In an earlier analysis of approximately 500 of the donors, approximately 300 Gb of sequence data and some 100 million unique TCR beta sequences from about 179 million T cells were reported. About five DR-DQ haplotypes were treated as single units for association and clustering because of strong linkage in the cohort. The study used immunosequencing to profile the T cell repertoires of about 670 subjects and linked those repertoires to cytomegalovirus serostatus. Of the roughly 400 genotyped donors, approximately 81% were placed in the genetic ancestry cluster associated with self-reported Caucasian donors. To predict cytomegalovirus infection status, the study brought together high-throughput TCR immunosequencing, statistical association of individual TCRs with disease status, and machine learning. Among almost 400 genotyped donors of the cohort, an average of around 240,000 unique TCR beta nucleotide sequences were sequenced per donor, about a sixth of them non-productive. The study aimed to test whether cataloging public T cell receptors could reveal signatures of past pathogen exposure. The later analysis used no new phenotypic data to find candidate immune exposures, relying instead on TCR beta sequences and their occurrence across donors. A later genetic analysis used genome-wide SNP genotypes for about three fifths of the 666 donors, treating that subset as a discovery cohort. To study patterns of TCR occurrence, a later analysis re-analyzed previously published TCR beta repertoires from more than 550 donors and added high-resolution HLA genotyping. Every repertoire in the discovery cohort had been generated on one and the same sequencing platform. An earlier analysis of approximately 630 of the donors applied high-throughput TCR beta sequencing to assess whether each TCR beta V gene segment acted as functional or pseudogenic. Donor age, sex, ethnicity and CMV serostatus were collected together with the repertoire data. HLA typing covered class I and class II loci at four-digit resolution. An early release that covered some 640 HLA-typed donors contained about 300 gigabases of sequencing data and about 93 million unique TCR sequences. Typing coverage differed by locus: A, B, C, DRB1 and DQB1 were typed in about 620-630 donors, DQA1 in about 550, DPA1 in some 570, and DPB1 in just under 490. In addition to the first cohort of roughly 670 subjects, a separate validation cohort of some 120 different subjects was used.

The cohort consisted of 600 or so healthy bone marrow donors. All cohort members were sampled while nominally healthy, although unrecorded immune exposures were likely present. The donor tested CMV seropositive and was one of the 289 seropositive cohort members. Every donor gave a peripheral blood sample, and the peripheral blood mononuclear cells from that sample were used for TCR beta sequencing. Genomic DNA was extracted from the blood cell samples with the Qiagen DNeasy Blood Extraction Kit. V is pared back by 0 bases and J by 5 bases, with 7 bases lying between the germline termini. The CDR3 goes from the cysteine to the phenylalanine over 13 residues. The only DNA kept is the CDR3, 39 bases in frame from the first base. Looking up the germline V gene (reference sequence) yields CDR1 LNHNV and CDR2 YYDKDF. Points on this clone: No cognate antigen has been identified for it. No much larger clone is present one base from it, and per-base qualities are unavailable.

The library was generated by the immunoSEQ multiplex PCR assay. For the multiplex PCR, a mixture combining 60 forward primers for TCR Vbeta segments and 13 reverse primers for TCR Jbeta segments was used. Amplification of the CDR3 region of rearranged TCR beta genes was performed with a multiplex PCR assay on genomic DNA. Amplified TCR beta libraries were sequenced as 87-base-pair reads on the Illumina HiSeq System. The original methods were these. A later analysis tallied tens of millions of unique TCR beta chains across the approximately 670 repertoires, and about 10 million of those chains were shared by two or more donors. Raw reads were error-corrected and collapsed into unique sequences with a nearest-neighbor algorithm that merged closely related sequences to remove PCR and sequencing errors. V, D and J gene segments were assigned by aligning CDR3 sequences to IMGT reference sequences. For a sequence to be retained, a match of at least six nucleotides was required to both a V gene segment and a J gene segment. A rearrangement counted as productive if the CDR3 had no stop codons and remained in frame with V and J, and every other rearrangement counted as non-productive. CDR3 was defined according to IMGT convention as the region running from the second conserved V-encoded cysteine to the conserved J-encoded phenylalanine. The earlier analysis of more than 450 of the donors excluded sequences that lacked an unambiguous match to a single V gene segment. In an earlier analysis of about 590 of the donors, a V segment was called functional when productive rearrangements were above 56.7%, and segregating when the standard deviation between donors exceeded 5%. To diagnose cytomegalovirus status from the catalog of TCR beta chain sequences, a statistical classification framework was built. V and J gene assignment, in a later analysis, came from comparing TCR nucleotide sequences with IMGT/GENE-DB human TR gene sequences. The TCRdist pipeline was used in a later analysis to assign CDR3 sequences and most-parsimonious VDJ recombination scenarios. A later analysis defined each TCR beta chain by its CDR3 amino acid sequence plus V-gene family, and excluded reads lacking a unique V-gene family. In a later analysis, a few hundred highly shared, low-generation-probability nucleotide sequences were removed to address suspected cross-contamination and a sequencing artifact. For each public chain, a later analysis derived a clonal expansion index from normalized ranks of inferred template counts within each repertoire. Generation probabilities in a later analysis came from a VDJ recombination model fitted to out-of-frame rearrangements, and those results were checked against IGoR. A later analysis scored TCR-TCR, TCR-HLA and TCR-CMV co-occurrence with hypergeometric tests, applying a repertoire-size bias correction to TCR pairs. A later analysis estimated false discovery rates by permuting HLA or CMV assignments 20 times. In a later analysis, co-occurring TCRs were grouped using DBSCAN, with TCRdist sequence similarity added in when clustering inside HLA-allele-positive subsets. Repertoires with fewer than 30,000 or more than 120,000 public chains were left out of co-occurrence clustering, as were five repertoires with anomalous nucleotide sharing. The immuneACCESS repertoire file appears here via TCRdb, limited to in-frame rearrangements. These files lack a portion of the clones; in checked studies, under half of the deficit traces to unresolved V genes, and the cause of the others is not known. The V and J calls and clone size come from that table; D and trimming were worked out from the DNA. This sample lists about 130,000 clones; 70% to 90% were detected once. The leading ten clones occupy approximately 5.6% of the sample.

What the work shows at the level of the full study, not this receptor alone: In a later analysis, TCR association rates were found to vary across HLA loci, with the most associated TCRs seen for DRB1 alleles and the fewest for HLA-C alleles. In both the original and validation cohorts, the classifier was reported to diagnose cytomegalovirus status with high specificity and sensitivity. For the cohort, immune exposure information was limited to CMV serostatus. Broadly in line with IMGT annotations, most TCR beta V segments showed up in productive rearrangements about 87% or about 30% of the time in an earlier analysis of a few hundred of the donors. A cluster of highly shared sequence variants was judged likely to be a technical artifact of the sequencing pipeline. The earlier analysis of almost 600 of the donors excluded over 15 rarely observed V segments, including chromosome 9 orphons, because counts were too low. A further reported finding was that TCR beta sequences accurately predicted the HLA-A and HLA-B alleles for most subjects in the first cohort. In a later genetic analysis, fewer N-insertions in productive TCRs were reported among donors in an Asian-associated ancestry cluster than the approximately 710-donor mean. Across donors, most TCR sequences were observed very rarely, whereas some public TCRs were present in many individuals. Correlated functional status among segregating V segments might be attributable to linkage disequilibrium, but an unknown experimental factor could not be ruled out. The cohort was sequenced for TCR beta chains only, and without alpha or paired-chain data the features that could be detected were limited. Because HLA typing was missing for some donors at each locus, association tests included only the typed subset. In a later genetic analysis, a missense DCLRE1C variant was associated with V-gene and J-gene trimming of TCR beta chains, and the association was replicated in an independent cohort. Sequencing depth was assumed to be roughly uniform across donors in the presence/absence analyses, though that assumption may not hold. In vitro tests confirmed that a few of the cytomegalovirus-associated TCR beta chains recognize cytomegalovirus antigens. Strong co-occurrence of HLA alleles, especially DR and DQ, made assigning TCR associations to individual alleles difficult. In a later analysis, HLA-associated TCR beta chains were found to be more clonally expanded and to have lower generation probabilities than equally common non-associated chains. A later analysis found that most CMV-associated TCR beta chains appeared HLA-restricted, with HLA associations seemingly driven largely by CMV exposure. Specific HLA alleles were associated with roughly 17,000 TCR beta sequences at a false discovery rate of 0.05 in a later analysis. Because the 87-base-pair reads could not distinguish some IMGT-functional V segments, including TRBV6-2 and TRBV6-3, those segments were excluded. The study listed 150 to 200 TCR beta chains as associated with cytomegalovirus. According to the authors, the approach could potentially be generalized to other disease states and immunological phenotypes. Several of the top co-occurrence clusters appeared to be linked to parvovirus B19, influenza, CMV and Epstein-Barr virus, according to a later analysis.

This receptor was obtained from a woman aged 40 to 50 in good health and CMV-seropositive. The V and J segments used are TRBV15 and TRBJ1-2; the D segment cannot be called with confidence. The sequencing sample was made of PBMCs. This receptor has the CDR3 CATSRDEVYGYTF. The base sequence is TGTGCCACCAGCAGAGATGAGGTTTATGGCTACACCTTC.